The entry that follows covers one T cell receptor beta chain sequence. These data originate in a study of cytomegalovirus exposure and HLA in healthy donors. The study ran its PCR with 60 Vbeta and 13 Jbeta primers. TCRdb keeps only in-frame clones here, not all; method: immunoSEQ multiplex PCR. The sample shows about 200,000 clones, roughly 81% of them seen only once. Healthy bone marrow donors supplied every sample. Deletions cut 5 bases from V and 3 bases from J, with 2 bases between. CDR3 length: 11 residues. Germline loops: CDR1 MNHEY, CDR2 SMNVEV (reference sequence). The sequence derives from a woman in her 30s in good health and CMV-seropositive. The rearrangement uses TRBV27 and TRBJ2-1, with unresolved D. The sequencing sample was made of PBMCs. The CDR3 loop reads CASSHYNEQFF. In nucleotides, the CDR3 is TGTGCCAGCAGTCACTACAATGAGCAGTTCTTC.